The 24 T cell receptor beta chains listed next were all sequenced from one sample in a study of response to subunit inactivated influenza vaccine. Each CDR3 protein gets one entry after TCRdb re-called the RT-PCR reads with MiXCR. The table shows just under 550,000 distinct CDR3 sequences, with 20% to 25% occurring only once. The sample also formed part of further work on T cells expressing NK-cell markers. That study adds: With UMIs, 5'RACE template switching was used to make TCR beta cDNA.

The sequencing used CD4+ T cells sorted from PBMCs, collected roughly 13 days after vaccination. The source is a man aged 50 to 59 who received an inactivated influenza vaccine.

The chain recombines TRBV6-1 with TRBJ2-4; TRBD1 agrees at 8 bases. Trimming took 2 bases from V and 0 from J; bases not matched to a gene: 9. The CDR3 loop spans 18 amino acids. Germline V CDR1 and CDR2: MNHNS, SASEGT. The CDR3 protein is CASSERGTGLLAKNIQYF. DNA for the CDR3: TGTGCCAGCAGTGAAAGGGGGACAGGACTATTAGCCAAAAACATTCAGTACTTC.

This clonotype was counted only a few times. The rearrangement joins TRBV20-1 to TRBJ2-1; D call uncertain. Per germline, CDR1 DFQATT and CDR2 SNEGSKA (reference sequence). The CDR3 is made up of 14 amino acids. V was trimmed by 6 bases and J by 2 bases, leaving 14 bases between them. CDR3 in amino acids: CSAPTQNPYNEQFF. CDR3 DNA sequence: TGCAGTGCCCCAACCCAGAACCCCTACAATGAGCAGTTCTTC.

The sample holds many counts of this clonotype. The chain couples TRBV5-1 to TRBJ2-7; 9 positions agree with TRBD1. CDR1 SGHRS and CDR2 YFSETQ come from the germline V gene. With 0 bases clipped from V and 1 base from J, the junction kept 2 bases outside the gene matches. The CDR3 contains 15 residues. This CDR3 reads CASSLGGQGSYEQYF. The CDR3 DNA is TGCGCCAGCAGCTTGGGGGGACAGGGATCCTACGAGCAGTACTTC.

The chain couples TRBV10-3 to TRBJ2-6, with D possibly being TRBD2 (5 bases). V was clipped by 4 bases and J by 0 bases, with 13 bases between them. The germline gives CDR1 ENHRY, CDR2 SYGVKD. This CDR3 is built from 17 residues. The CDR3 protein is CAISVGSPPSGANVLTF. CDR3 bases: TGTGCCATCAGTGTTGGGAGCCCCCCCTCTGGGGCCAACGTCCTGACTTTC.

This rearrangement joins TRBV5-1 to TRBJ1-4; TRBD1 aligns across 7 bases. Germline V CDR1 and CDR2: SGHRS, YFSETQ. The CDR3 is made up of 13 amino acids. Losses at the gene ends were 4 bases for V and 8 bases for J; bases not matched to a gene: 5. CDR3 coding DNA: TGCGCCAGCAGCATCTACAGGGGAGAAAAACTGTTTTTT. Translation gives CASSIYRGEKLFF.

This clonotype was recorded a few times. The CDR3 DNA reads as TGTGCCAGCAGCCCAGTAGGAGTTTCACACTACGAGCAGTACTTC. Its translation is CASSPVGVSHYEQYF. This chain links TRBV9 with TRBJ2-7; no clear D gene. CDR1 SGDLS and CDR2 YYNGEE come from the germline V gene. V shed 4 bases and J shed 3 bases, with 17 bases lying between them. The CDR3 is 15 amino acids.

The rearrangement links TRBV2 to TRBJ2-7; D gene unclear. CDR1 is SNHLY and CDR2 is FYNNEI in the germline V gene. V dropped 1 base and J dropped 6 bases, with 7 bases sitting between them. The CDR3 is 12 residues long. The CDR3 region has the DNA TGTGCCAGCAGTGAAGGACCAGTCGAGCAGTACTTC. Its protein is CASSEGPVEQYF.

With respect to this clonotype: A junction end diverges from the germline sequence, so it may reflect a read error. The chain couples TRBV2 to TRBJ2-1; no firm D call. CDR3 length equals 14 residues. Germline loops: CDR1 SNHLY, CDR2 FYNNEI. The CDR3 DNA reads TGTGCCAGCTGTGAAGCGAATCCGTACAATGAGCAGTTCTTC. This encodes CASCEANPYNEQFF.

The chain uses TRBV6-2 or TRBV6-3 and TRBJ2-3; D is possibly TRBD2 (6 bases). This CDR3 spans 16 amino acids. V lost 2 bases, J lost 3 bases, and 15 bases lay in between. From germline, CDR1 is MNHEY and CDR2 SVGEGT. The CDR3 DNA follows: TGTGCCAGCAGTTACACGAGCGGGCGCTCGACAGATACGCAGTATTTT. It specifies CASSYTSGRSTDTQYF.

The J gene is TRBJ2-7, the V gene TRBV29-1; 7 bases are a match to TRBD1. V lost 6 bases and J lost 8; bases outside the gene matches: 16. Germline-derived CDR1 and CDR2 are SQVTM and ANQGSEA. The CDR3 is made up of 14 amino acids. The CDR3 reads CSVGTERTGGQQYF. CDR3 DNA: TGCAGCGTCGGGACAGAGAGAACTGGGGGCCAGCAGTACTTC.

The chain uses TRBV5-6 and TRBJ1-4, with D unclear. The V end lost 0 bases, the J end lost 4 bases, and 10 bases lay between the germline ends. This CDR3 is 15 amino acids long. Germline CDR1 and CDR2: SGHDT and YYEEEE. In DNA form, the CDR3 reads TGTGCCAGCAGCTTGGGGGCAGTATATAATGAAAAACTGTTTTTT. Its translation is CASSLGAVYNEKLFF. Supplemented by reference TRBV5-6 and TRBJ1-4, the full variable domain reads DAGVTQSPTHLIKTRGQQVTLRCSPKSGHDTVSWYQQALGQGPQFIFQYYEEEERQRGNFPDRFSGHQFPNYSSELNVNALLLGDSALYLCASSLGAVYNEKLFFGSGTQLSVL.

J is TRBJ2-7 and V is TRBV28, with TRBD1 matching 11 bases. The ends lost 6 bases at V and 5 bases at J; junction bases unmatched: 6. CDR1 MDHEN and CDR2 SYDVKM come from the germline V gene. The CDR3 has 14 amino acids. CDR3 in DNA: TGTGCCAGCAGGCAGGGACAGGGGGGCAACGAGCAGTACTTC. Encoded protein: CASRQGQGGNEQYF.

In DNA form, the CDR3 reads TGTGCCAGCAGTACAGTGCTCGGGACTGAAGCTTTCTTT. Translating it yields CASSTVLGTEAFF. This chain joins TRBV6-4 and TRBJ1-1, with D uncertain. V was shortened by 5 bases and J by 5 bases, with 12 bases between the two germline ends. CDR1 and CDR2 (germline): MRHNA, SNTAGT. The CDR3 contains 13 residues.

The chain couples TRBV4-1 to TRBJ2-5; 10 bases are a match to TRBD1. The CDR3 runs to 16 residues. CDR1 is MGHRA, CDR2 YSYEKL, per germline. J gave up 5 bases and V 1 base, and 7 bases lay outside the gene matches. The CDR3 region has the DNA TGCGCCAGCAGCCAAGGGCGACAGGGGGCTTATGAGACCCAGTACTTC. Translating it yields CASSQGRQGAYETQYF.

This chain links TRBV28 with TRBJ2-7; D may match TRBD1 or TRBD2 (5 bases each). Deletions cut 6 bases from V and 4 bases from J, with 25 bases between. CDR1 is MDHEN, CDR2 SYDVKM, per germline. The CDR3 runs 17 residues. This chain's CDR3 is CASSYTIGRDRLYEQYF. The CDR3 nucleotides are TGTGCCAGCAGCTATACTATCGGCCGGGACCGTCTTTACGAGCAGTACTTC.

The CDR3 region has the DNA TGTGCCAGCAGTCCTGGGACTAGCGGGAGCGACGAGCAGTACTTC. Its translation: CASSPGTSGSDEQYF. The V gene is TRBV12-3 or TRBV12-4, the J gene TRBJ2-7, with 14 bases matching TRBD2. V trimming: 5 bases; J trimming: 5 bases; junction bases outside the gene matches: 5. CDR3 size: 15 residues.

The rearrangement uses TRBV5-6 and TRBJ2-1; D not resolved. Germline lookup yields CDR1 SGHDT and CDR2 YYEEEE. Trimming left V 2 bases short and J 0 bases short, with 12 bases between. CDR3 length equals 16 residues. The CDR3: CASSFPERTSYNEQFF. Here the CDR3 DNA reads TGTGCCAGCAGCTTCCCCGAAAGGACCTCCTACAATGAGCAGTTCTTC.

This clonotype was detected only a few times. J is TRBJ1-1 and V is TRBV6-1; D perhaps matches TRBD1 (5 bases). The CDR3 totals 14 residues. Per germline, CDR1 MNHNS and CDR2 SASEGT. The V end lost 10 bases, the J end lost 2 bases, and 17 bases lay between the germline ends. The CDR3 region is CAIAPDRDNTEAFF. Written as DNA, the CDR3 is TGTGCCATCGCTCCCGACAGAGATAACACTGAAGCTTTCTTT.

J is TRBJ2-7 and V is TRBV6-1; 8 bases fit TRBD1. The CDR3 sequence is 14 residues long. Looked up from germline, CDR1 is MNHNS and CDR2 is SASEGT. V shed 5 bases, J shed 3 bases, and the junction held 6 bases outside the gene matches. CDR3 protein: CASSKPGGDYEQYF. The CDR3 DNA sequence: TGTGCCAGCAGTAAACCAGGGGGCGACTACGAGCAGTACTTC.

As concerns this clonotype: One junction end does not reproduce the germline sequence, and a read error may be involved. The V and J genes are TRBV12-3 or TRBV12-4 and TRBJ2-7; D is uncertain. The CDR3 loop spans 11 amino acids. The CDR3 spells CASSLGPLVGF. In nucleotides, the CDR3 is TGTGCCAGCAGTTTAGGGCCGTTAGTCGGTTTC.

CDR3 in DNA: TGCAGTGCTAGAAGCCTCCCCGAGAGCTACAATGAGCAGTTCTTC. Amino acid sequence: CSARSLPESYNEQFF. The chain uses TRBV20-1 and TRBJ2-1; D is unresolved. Germline CDR1 DFQATT, CDR2 SNEGSKA (reference sequence). Trimming cost V 2 bases and J 3 bases, with 14 bases left between them. The CDR3 has 15 residues.

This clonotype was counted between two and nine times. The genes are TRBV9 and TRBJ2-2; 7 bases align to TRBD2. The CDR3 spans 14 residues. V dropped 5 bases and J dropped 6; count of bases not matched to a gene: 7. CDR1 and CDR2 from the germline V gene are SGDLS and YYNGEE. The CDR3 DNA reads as TGTGCCAGCAGACGACTAGCAGGAGCCGGGGAGCTGTTTTTT. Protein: CASRRLAGAGELFF.

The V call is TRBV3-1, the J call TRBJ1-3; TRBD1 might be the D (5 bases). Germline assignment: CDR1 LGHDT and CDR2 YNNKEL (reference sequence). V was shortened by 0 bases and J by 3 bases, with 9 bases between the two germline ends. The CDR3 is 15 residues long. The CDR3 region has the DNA TGTGCCAGCAGCCAAGATAGGGGCTATGGAAACACCATATATTTT. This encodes CASSQDRGYGNTIYF. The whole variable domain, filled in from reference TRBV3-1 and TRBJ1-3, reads DTAVSQTPKYLVTQMGNDKSIKCEQNLGHDTMYWYKQDSKKFLKIMFSYNNKELIINETVPNRFSPKSPDKAHLNLHINSLELGDSAVYFCASSQDRGYGNTIYFGEGSWLTVV.

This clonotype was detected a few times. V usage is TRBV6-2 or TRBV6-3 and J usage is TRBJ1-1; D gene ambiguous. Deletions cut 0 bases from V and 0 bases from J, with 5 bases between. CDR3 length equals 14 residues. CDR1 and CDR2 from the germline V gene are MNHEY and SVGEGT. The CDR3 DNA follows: TGTGCCAGCAGTTACTCGGGAATGAACACTGAAGCTTTCTTT. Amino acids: CASSYSGMNTEAFF.